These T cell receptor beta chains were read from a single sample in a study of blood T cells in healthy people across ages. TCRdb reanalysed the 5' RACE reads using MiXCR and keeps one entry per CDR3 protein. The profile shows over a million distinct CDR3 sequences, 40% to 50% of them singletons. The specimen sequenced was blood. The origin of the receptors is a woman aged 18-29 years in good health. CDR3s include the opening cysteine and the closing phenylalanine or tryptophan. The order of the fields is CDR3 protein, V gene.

CDR3 protein: CASRRPGQGFGYTF
V gene: TRBV6-1

CDR3 protein: CASSPTGTSAGYGYTF
V gene: TRBV14

CDR3 protein: CASSLTSRQGYEQYF
V gene: TRBV5-1

CDR3 protein: CAISALDNIPASGGYTF
V gene: TRBV10-3

CDR3 protein: CASSLALSGGIQETQYF
V gene: TRBV5-1

CDR3 protein: CASSGDPRDRGYEQYF
V gene: TRBV25-1

CDR3 protein: CAGSLWATNLNEQYF
V gene: TRBV7-3

CDR3 protein: CASSLAAGSRAHEQYF
V gene: TRBV7-2

CDR3 protein: CASGLGIWDEQFF
V gene: TRBV12-5

CDR3 protein: CASSQEAGTRGHYTF
V gene: TRBV3-1

CDR3 protein: CSAREGFGEQFF
V gene: TRBV20-1

CDR3 protein: CSARSQGGAREQYF
V gene: TRBV20-1

CDR3 protein: CASSLGLAAGNEQYF
V gene: TRBV5-1

CDR3 protein: CASRDYTYEQYF
V gene: TRBV6-6

CDR3 protein: CASSQDLGQGQYF
V gene: TRBV3-1

CDR3 protein: CSVVSGVRYNEQYF
V gene: TRBV29-1

CDR3 protein: CASSHVGDEQYF
V gene: TRBV3-1

CDR3 protein: CACKSLVTNTDTQYF
V gene: TRBV6-4

CDR3 protein: CASSLGQSETQFF
V gene: TRBV28

CDR3 protein: CAGGPGLNNEQFF
V gene: TRBV2